The present TCR beta chain was sequenced within a study of cytomegalovirus exposure and HLA in healthy donors. Overall study findings and caveats: Cytomegalovirus status was reportedly diagnosed by the classifier with high specificity and sensitivity.

Measured with immunoSEQ multiplex PCR; TCRdb has only the in-frame clones, and not every one. In the table there are approximately 110,000 clones, approximately 94% of which are singletons. Trimming cost V 5 bases and J 3 bases, with 21 bases left between them. Germline V gene sequence: CDR1 SGHTA, CDR2 FQGTGA. The CDR3 sequence is 17 residues long. Worth noting for this clone: Antigen: not known.

The TCR was taken from a woman under 30 in good health and CMV-seronegative. This chain uses TRBV7-3 with TRBJ2-3; D might be TRBD2 (6 bases). Sequenced material: PBMCs. CDR3 bases: TGTGCCAGCAGCCTCGGGGGACCACCGTCTTCTACAGATACGCAGTATTTT. Translating it yields CASSLGGPPSSTDTQYF.